The subject of this entry is one TCR beta chain. As yet, its antigen is unknown. This entry is derived from a study of shared clonotypes between healthy human individuals. About the study: Donors had three CD4 naive, three CD4 memory, two CD8 naive and one CD8 memory plate apiece.

This CDR3 has 13 amino acids. V was clipped by 4 bases and J by 8 bases, with 14 bases between them. Germline CDR1 is SEHNR and CDR2 is FQNEAQ (reference sequence). This table comes from immunoSEQ multiplex PCR, and its TCRdb copy is limited to in-frame clones, with some not included. The data contain about 2 million clones, around 95% of them singletons. Recent vaccinations or acute infections were absent in the healthy HIV-negative adult donors. Study outcomes and limitations: Donors were few, which limited the genetic and exposure-history diversity represented. What naive subsets generally showed was a larger estimated richness than memory subsets showed.

This receptor was obtained from a man between 18 and 29 years old in good health. The sample consisted of naive CD4+ T cells sorted from blood. Subset given: CD45RA+ positively selected. J is TRBJ1-2 and V is TRBV7-9; D possibly corresponds to TRBD1 (5 bases). CDR3 amino acids: CASSWDVSMGYTF. CDR3 nucleotide sequence: TGTGCCAGCAGCTGGGACGTGTCTATGGGCTACACCTTC.